Listed below are T cell receptor beta chains from one sample, sequenced in a study of T cell responses to AZD1222 COVID-19 vaccine. Generated by immunoSEQ multiplex PCR, the TCRdb table keeps only in-frame clones and is missing some. The repertoire holds 150,000 to 200,000 clones, with over 90% as singletons. The sample was peripheral blood, taken on day 0 of AZD1222 vaccination. Source of these receptors: an adult in good health. CDR3s include the opening cysteine and the closing phenylalanine or tryptophan. D genes are given only for firm matches. Size is omitted from some rows. Given values are once, few, many or a class for expanded clones.

abundance: -
v_gene: TRBV15
j_gene: TRBJ1-6
d_gene: -
CDR3aa: CATRRVDSPLHF
CDR3nt: TGTGCCACCCGGCGGGTAGACTCACCCCTCCACTTT

abundance: -
v_gene: TRBV2
j_gene: TRBJ2-7
d_gene: -
CDR3aa: CASSVALVPEQYF
CDR3nt: TGTGCCAGCAGCGTCGCCCTAGTTCCAGAGCAGTACTTC

abundance: -
v_gene: TRBV10-3
j_gene: TRBJ1-3
d_gene: -
CDR3aa: CAISETGPYSGNTIYF
CDR3nt: TGTGCCATCAGTGAGACAGGTCCTTACTCTGGAAACACCATATATTTT

abundance: -
v_gene: TRBV7-9
j_gene: TRBJ2-2
d_gene: -
CDR3aa: CASSLASYTGELFF
CDR3nt: TGTGCCAGCAGCTTAGCATCGTACACCGGGGAGCTGTTTTTT

abundance: once
v_gene: TRBV7-6
j_gene: TRBJ2-1
d_gene: -
CDR3aa: CASSLDIPRVEQFF
CDR3nt: TGTGCCAGCAGCTTAGACATCCCCCGTGTAGAGCAGTTCTTC

abundance: -
v_gene: TRBV13
j_gene: TRBJ2-1
d_gene: TRBD1
CDR3aa: CASSLASGQGNQDEQFF
CDR3nt: TGTGCCAGCAGCCTTGCTTCGGGACAGGGAAACCAAGATGAGCAGTTCTTC

abundance: once
v_gene: TRBV5-4
j_gene: TRBJ2-1
d_gene: -
CDR3aa: CASSQGREQFF
CDR3nt: TGTGCCAGCAGCCAAGGACGAGAGCAGTTCTTC

abundance: -
v_gene: TRBV19
j_gene: TRBJ2-7
d_gene: -
CDR3aa: CASSIDRNNEQYF
CDR3nt: TGTGCCAGTAGTATAGATCGGAATAACGAGCAGTACTTC

abundance: -
v_gene: TRBV3-1/TRBV3-2
j_gene: TRBJ1-6
d_gene: -
CDR3aa: CASSYDSYNSPLHF
CDR3nt: TGTGCCAGCAGCTATGACAGCTATAATTCACCCCTCCACTTT

abundance: -
v_gene: TRBV5-1
j_gene: TRBJ1-3
d_gene: -
CDR3aa: CASSREEGGNTIYF
CDR3nt: TGCGCCAGCAGCCGAGAGGAAGGGGGAAACACCATATATTTT

abundance: -
v_gene: TRBV5-1
j_gene: TRBJ1-3
d_gene: -
CDR3aa: CASSYLSGNGNTIYF
CDR3nt: TGCGCCAGCAGCTACCTTTCAGGGAACGGAAACACCATATATTTT

abundance: -
v_gene: TRBV5-1
j_gene: TRBJ1-1
d_gene: TRBD1
CDR3aa: CASSWSRDSTEAFF
CDR3nt: TGCGCCAGCAGCTGGAGTCGGGACAGCACAGAAGCTTTCTTT

abundance: many
v_gene: TRBV6-5
j_gene: TRBJ2-7
d_gene: TRBD1
CDR3aa: CASSYSGDSTYEQYF
CDR3nt: TGTGCCAGCAGTTACTCGGGGGACAGTACCTACGAGCAGTACTTC

abundance: -
v_gene: TRBV25-1
j_gene: TRBJ2-7
d_gene: TRBD2
CDR3aa: CASSESGLAGSIHEQYF
CDR3nt: TGTGCCAGCAGTGAATCAGGACTAGCGGGAAGCATTCACGAGCAGTACTTC

abundance: -
v_gene: TRBV27
j_gene: TRBJ1-1
d_gene: -
CDR3aa: CASSLRGINTEAFF
CDR3nt: TGTGCCAGCAGTTTGAGGGGGATCAACACTGAAGCTTTCTTT

abundance: -
v_gene: TRBV4-1
j_gene: TRBJ1-2
d_gene: TRBD1
CDR3aa: CASSQDAGGVGYGYTF
CDR3nt: TGCGCCAGCAGCCAAGATGCAGGGGGCGTCGGCTATGGCTACACCTTC

abundance: -
v_gene: TRBV6-4
j_gene: TRBJ1-5
d_gene: TRBD1
CDR3aa: CASSVDRVPNQPQHF
CDR3nt: TGTGCCAGCAGCGTTGACAGGGTACCTAATCAGCCCCAGCATTTT

abundance: -
v_gene: TRBV12-5
j_gene: TRBJ1-3
d_gene: -
CDR3aa: CASGLARGAGNTIYF
CDR3nt: TGTGCTAGTGGTTTGGCTCGGGGGGCTGGAAACACCATATATTTT

abundance: -
v_gene: TRBV29-1
j_gene: TRBJ1-5
d_gene: -
CDR3aa: CSVDTGWGPQHF
CDR3nt: TGCAGCGTAGACACTGGGTGGGGGCCCCAGCATTTT

abundance: -
v_gene: TRBV29-1
j_gene: TRBJ2-2
d_gene: -
CDR3aa: CSVGYSGNTGELFF
CDR3nt: TGCAGCGTTGGTTATAGCGGTAACACCGGGGAGCTGTTTTTT

abundance: once
v_gene: TRBV7-6
j_gene: TRBJ1-1
d_gene: -
CDR3aa: CASSSYAGVNTEAFF
CDR3nt: TGTGCCAGCAGCTCCTACGCCGGGGTGAACACTGAAGCTTTCTTT

abundance: -
v_gene: TRBV27
j_gene: TRBJ1-5
d_gene: TRBD1
CDR3aa: CATQQGNQPQHF
CDR3nt: TGTGCCACCCAACAGGGGAATCAGCCCCAGCATTTT

abundance: few
v_gene: TRBV3-1/TRBV3-2
j_gene: TRBJ2-5
d_gene: -
CDR3aa: CASSQGRQDHVETQYF
CDR3nt: TGTGCCAGCAGCCAAGGCCGGCAGGACCATGTAGAGACCCAGTACTTC

abundance: -
v_gene: TRBV6-6
j_gene: TRBJ1-2
d_gene: TRBD1
CDR3aa: CASSGGTGVGDYGYTF
CDR3nt: TGTGCCAGCTCCGGGGGGACAGGGGTAGGGGACTATGGCTACACCTTC

abundance: -
v_gene: TRBV30
j_gene: TRBJ2-1
d_gene: -
CDR3aa: CAWSDGEQFF
CDR3nt: TGTGCCTGGAGTGATGGTGAGCAGTTCTTC

abundance: -
v_gene: TRBV27
j_gene: TRBJ1-1
d_gene: TRBD1
CDR3aa: CASSLTNPGGGLNTEAFF
CDR3nt: TGTGCCAGCAGTTTGACCAATCCAGGGGGTGGATTGAACACTGAAGCTTTCTTT

abundance: -
v_gene: TRBV11-2
j_gene: TRBJ2-7
d_gene: -
CDR3aa: CASSLLVQEQYF
CDR3nt: TGTGCCAGCAGCTTACTCGTGCAAGAGCAGTACTTC

abundance: -
v_gene: TRBV16
j_gene: TRBJ1-3
d_gene: TRBD1
CDR3aa: CASSQGTASGNTIYF
CDR3nt: TGTGCCAGCAGCCAGGGGACAGCCTCTGGAAACACCATATATTTT